This T cell receptor beta chain comes out of a study of T cells in Graves' hyperthyroidism and ophthalmopathy. Germline-derived CDR1 and CDR2 are SQVTM and ANQGSEA. The CDR3 runs to 15 residues. Trimming left V 8 bases short and J 9 bases short, with 26 bases between. As for this clonotype: A much larger clone lies one base from this, so it may be a read error.

The investigators amplified TCR beta CDR3 regions from RNA transcripts. The HTBI primer set drove a first-round RT-PCR of the TCR CDR3. TCRdb re-called the multiplex PCR reads through MiXCR, storing one row per CDR3 protein. The sample has roughly 840,000 distinct CDR3 sequences; roughly 37% are singletons. The rearrangement uses TRBV29-1 and TRBJ1-5; D unresolved. The receptor was derived from a man aged 18 to 29 with Graves' hyperthyroidism. The sample consisted of blood. The CDR3 DNA reads as TGCAGCCCCTGCCCGGGTCCGCCCTATGAGTCGCCCCAGCATTTT. Protein: CSPCPGPPYESPQHF.